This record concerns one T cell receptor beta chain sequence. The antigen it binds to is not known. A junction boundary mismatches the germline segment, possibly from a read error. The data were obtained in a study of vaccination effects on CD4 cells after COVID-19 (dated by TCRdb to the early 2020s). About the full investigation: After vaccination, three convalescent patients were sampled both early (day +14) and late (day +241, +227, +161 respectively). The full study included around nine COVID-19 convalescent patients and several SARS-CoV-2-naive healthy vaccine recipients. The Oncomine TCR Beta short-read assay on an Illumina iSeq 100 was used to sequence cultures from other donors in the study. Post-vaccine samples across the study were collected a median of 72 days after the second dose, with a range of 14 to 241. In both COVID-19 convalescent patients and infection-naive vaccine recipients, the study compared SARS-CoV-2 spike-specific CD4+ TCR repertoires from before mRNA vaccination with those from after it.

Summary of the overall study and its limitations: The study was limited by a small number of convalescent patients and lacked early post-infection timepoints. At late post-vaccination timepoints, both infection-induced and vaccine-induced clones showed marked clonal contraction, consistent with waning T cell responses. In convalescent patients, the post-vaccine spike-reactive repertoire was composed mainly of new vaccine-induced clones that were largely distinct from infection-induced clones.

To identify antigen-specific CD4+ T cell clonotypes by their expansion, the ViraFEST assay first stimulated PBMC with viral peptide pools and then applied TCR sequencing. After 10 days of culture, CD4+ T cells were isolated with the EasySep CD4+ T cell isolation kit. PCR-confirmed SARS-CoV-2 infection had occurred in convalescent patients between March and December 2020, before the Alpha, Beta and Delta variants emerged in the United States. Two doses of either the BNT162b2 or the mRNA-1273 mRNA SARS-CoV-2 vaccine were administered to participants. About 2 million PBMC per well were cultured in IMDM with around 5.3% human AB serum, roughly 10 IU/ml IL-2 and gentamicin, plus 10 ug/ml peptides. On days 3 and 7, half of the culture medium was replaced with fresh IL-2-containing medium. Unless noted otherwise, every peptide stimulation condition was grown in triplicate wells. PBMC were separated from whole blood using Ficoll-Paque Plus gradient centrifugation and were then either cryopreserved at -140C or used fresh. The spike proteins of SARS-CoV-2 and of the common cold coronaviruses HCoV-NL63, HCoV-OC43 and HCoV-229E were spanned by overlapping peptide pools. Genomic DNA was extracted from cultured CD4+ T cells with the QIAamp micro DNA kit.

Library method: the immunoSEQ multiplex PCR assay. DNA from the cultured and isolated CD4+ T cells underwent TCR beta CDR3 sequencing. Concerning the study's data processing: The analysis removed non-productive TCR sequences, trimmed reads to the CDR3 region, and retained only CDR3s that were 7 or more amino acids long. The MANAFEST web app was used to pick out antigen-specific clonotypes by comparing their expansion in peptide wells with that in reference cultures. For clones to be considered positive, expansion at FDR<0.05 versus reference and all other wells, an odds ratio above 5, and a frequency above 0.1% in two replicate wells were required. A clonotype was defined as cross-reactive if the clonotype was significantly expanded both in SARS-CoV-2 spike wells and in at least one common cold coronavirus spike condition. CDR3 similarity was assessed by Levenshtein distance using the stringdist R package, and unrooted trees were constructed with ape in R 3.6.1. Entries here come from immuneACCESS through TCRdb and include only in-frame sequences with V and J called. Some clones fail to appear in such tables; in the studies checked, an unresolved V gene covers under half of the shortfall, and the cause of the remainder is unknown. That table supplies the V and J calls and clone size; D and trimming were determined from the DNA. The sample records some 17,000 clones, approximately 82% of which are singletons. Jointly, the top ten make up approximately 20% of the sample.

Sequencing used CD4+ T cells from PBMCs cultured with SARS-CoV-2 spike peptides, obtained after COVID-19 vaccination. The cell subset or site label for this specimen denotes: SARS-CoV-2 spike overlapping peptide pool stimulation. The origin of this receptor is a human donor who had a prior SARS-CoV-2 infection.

The CDR3 protein sequence reads: CASSQRYGTSCFF. The sequenced DNA: TGCGCCAGCAGCCAGCGTTATGGGACTAGCTGTTTCTTC. The chain links TRBV4-1 with TRBJ2-4, with 9 bases in between that match TRBD2. For CDR1 and CDR2, the germline V gene lists MGHRA and YSYEKL. The CDR3 sequence holds 13 residues, the cysteine and phenylalanine included. The DNA shown is the 39-base CDR3, in frame from base 1.